These T cell receptor beta chains were read from a single sample in a study of OX40 agonist ivuxolimab in advanced cancers. Clones were sequenced by immunoSEQ multiplex PCR, and TCRdb holds only the in-frame ones, with some missing. This sample has tens of thousands of clones; less than 95% occur once, and the top ten carry around 0.33%. The sequencing here drew on CD4+ or CD8+ T cells sorted from blood, taken in a trial of the OX40 agonist ivuxolimab. Every receptor here comes from an adult with an advanced solid tumor such as melanoma, head and neck, liver or kidney cancer. CDR3s include the opening cysteine and the closing phenylalanine or tryptophan. A D gene is named only where the DNA matches it firmly. Size is omitted from some rows. Given values are once, few, many or a class for expanded clones.

>TRBV27|-|TRBJ1-1|TRBD1|14
TGTGCCAGCAGTGCGGACAGGTTGAACACTGAAGCTTTCTTT
CASSADRLNTEAFF
>TRBV6-6|-|TRBJ1-1|TRBD1|14
TGTGCCAGCAGTTACGGGACAGGGTTTACTGAAGCTTTCTTT
CASSYGTGFTEAFF
>TRBV7-2|-|TRBJ1-2|-|16
TGTGCCAGCAGCTTAACTATCTCTGACACAGTCTATGGCTACACCTTC
CASSLTISDTVYGYTF
>TRBV7-9|-|TRBJ2-3|TRBD2|18
TGTGCCAGCAGCTTAGAGGGACTAGCGGGGGCAAGGGGAGATACGCAGTATTTT
CASSLEGLAGARGDTQYF
>TRBV29-1|-|TRBJ1-3|-|13
TGCAGCGTTAGAGGGACACTGGGAAACACCATATATTTT
CSVRGTLGNTIYF
>TRBV6-5|-|TRBJ2-3|TRBD2|15
TGTGCCAGCAGTCCGACTAGCGGGGGGGCACATACGCAGTATTTT
CASSPTSGGAHTQYF
>TRBV27|-|TRBJ1-6|TRBD1|16
TGTGCCAGCAGTCTTGGGACAGGTAGAAATAATTCACCCCTCCACTTT
CASSLGTGRNNSPLHF
>TRBV18|-|TRBJ2-3|-|13
TGTGCCAGCCCATCCGGGAGTACAGATACGCAGTATTTT
CASPSGSTDTQYF
>TRBV10-2|-|TRBJ1-4|-|14
TGCGCCAGCAGTGAACTAGTTCAGAATGAAAAACTGTTTTTT
CASSELVQNEKLFF
>TRBV5-8|-|TRBJ1-4|-|17
TGTGCCAGCAGCGATCAGCTGGGGGGCAAACTTAATGAAAAACTGTTTTTT
CASSDQLGGKLNEKLFF
>TRBV6-6|-|TRBJ1-1|-|12
TGTGCCAGCAGAACTACAGGGCGGGGAGCTTTCTTT
CASRTTGRGAFF
>TRBV7-3|once|TRBJ2-3|TRBD2|16
TGTGCCAGCAGCTTAATATTAGCGGGGGGGACAGATACGCAGTATTTT
CASSLILAGGTDTQYF
>TRBV15|-|TRBJ2-1|-|15
TGTGCCACCAGGTTCGGAGGGGGGGCCTGGAATGAGCAGTTCTTC
CATRFGGGAWNEQFF
>TRBV11-3|once|TRBJ2-5|-|14
TGTGCCAGCAGCAATACAGGAATTCAAGAGACCCAGTACTTC
CASSNTGIQETQYF
>TRBV6-1|-|TRBJ2-5|-|12
TGTGCCAGCAGTGAAACGGTGGAGACCCAGTACTTC
CASSETVETQYF
>TRBV6-1|-|TRBJ1-2|-|14
TGTGCCAGCAGTGTTGGGGGGCTGGACTATGGCTACACCTTC
CASSVGGLDYGYTF
>TRBV4-1|-|TRBJ1-2|TRBD1|16
TGCGCCAGCAGCCAGAGGGGGCAGGGGGCCAACTATGGCTACACCTTC
CASSQRGQGANYGYTF
>TRBV5-1|-|TRBJ1-2|-|13
TGCGCCAGCAGCTTGGAAATGAACTATGGCTACACCTTC
CASSLEMNYGYTF
>TRBV2|-|TRBJ2-1|-|11
TGTGCCAGCGCCTTAAACAATGAGCAGTTCTTC
CASALNNEQFF
>TRBV7-9|-|TRBJ2-5|-|15
TGTGCCAGCAGCCGTGGGGACGGGGATAGGGAGACCCAGTACTTC
CASSRGDGDRETQYF
>TRBV5-1|-|TRBJ2-3|-|14
TGCGCCAGCCGCGAGGGGCCGAGCACAGATACGCAGTATTTT
CASREGPSTDTQYF
>TRBV18|-|TRBJ1-2|-|13
TGTGCCAGCTCACCAGAGTTACTCTATGGCTACACCTTC
CASSPELLYGYTF
>TRBV5-1|-|TRBJ2-5|TRBD1|15
TGCGCCAGCAGCGAGGGACAGGGGGGAGGAGAGACCCAGTACTTC
CASSEGQGGGETQYF
>TRBV7-9|-|TRBJ1-4|-|15
TGTGCCAGCAGCGGTCGGGATTCAACTAATGAAAAACTGTTTTTT
CASSGRDSTNEKLFF
>TRBV5-1|-|TRBJ2-1|-|14
TGCGCCAGCAGCTTGGAAGCCGGGGTCAATGAGCAGTTCTTC
CASSLEAGVNEQFF
>TRBV6-5|-|TRBJ1-1|-|14
TGTGCCAGCAGTTACTCGCAAGCAAACACTGAAGCTTTCTTT
CASSYSQANTEAFF